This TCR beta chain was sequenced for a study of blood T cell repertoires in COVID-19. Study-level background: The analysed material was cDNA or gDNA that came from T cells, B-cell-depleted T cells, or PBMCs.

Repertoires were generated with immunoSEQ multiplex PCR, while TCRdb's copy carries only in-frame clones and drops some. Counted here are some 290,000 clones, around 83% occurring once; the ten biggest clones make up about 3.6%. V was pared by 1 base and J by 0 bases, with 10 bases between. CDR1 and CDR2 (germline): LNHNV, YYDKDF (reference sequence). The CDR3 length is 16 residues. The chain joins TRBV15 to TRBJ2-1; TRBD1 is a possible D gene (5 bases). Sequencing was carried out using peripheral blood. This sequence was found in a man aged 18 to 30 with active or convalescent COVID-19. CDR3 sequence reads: CATSRGMTDSYNEQFF. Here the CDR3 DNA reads TGTGCCACCAGCAGAGGAATGACAGACTCCTACAATGAGCAGTTCTTC.